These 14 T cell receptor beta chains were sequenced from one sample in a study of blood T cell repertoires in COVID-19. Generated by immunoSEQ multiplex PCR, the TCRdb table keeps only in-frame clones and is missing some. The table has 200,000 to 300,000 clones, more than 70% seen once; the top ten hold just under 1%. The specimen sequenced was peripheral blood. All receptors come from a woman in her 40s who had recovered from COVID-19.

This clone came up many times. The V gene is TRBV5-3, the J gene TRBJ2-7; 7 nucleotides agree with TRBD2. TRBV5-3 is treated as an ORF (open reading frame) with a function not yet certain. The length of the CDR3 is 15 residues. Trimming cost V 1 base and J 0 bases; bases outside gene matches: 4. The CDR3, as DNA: TGTGCCAGAAGCTTGTTGTCTAGCGGCTCCTACGAGCAGTACGTC. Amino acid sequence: CARSLLSSGSYEQYV.

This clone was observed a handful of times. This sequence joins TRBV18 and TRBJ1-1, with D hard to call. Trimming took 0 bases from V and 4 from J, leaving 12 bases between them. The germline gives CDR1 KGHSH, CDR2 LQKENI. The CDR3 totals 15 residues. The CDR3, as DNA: TGTGCCAGCTCACCACCGCCGGGGTTGGGCACTGAAGCTTTCTTT. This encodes CASSPPPGLGTEAFF.

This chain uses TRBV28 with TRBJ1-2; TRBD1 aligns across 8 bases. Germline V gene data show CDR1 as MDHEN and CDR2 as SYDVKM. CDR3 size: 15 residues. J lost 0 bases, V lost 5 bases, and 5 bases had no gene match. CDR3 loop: CASSIGQGANYGYTF. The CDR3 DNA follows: TGTGCCAGCAGTATTGGACAGGGTGCTAACTATGGCTACACCTTC.

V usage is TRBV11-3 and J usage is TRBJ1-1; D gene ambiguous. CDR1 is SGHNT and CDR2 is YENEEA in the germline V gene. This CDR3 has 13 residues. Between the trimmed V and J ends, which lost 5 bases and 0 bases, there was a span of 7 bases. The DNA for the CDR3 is TGTGCCAGCAGCCCCGAGATGAACACTGAAGCTTTCTTT. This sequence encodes CASSPEMNTEAFF.

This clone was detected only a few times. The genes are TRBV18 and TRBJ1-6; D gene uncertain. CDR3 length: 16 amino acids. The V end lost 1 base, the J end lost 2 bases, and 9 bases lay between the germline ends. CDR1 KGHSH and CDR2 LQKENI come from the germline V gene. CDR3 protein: CASSPLWAAYNSPLHF. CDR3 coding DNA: TGTGCCAGCTCACCACTCTGGGCAGCCTATAATTCACCCCTCCACTTT.

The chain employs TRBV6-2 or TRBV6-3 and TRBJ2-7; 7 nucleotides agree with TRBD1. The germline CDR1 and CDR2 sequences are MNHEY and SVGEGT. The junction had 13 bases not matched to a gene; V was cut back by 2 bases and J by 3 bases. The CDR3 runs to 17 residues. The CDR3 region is CASSYPGPGQMDYEQYF. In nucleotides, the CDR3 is TGTGCCAGCAGTTACCCCGGGCCGGGACAGATGGACTACGAGCAGTACTTC.

As DNA, the CDR3 is TGTGCCAGCAGCTTGGGGCTAGCACCCCCGGGGGGGGATACGCAGTATTTT. Its protein is CASSLGLAPPGGDTQYF. This chain connects TRBV5-6 to TRBJ2-3; 8 bases are a match to TRBD2. V lost 0 bases and J lost 6; bases outside the gene matches: 12. The CDR3 is 17 amino acids. Looked up from germline, CDR1 is SGHDT and CDR2 is YYEEEE.

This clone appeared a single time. The CDR3 spells CASSYSSLGSNQPQHF. Written as DNA, the CDR3 is TGTGCCAGCAGTTACTCCAGTTTGGGCAGCAATCAGCCCCAGCATTTT. The chain uses TRBV6-5 and TRBJ1-5; D unclear. Between the trimmed V and J ends, which lost 0 bases and 1 base, there was a span of 10 bases. CDR1 MNHEY and CDR2 SVGAGI come from the germline V gene. The CDR3 sequence is 16 residues long.

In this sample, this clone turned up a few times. CDR3: CAFLRNTIYF. For the CDR3, the DNA is TGTGCCTTCCTCCGAAACACCATATATTTT. This sequence joins TRBV30 and TRBJ1-3; D unclear. From germline, CDR1 is GTSNPN and CDR2 SVGIG (reference sequence). Trimming cost V 7 bases and J 5 bases, with 6 bases left between them. The CDR3 sequence is 10 residues long.

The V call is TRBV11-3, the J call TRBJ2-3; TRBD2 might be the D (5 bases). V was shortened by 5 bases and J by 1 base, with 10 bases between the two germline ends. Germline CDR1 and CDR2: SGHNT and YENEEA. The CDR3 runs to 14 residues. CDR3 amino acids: CASSRRDRTDTQYF. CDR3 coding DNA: TGTGCCAGCAGCCGCCGGGATCGCACAGATACGCAGTATTTT.

CDR3 DNA: TGTGCCAGCAGCTTAGGGGATACTAGCGGGAGGCGGCGTATTCAGTACTTC. Translation: CASSLGDTSGRRRIQYF. This chain links TRBV11-3 with TRBJ2-4, with 12 bases that match TRBD2. Germline V lookup: CDR1 SGHNT, CDR2 YENEEA. The V gene end was trimmed by 1 base and the J gene end by 10 bases; junction bases not matched to a gene: 11. This CDR3 has 17 amino acids. Using reference TRBV11-3 and TRBJ2-4 for the parts outside the CDR3, the full variable domain is EAGVVQSPRYKIIEKKQPVAFWCNPISGHNTLYWYLQNLGQGPELLIRYENEEAVDDSQLPKDRFSAERLKGVDSTLKIQPAELGDSAVYLCASSLGDTSGRRRIQYFGAGTRLSVL.

The chain's CDR3 is CASTPPGGGGNTIYF. The DNA of the CDR3 is TGTGCCAGCACCCCCCCTGGGGGGGGTGGAAACACCATATATTTT. The J gene is TRBJ1-3, the V gene TRBV6-5; the D gene is possibly TRBD1 (5 bases). The CDR3 runs to 15 residues. V lost 7 bases to trimming and J lost 3 bases, with 16 bases between them. Per germline, CDR1 MNHEY and CDR2 SVGAGI.

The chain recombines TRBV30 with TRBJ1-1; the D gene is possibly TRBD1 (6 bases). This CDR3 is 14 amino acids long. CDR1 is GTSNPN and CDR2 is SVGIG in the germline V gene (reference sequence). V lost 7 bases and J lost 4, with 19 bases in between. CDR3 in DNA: TGTGCCTTTCCTAAACAGGGTGGGGGCACTGAAGCTTTCTTT. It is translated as CAFPKQGGGTEAFF.

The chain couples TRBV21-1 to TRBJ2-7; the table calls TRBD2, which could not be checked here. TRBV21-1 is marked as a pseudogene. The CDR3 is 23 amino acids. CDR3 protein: CASSKARPSGGLAGRGPSYEQYF. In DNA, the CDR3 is TGTGCCAGCAGCAAAGCAAGGCCGTCGGGGGGACTAGCGGGCCGAGGTCCCTCCTACGAGCAGTACTTC.